This T cell receptor beta chain was captured in a study of T cell repertoires in cytomegalovirus infection. Germline V gene sequence: CDR1 SGHVS, CDR2 FNYEAQ. This CDR3 has 16 amino acids. The J segment lost 7 bases and the V segment lost 1 base, leaving 12 bases of the junction unmatched. A single record per CDR3 protein comes from TCRdb applying MiXCR to the reads. Among 35,000 or so distinct CDR3 sequences listed, about 54% were seen once. Comments on this clonotype: The antigen is undetermined.

The rearrangement uses TRBV7-6 and TRBJ1-2; 7 bases align to TRBD1. The sequenced sample was CD8+ T cells from cultured PBMCs, obtained from culture after CMV antigen stimulation. The receptor's source is a human donor in good health (CMV status not recorded). Some clones in this sample may be carry-over from other donors' samples. The CDR3 region is CASSLGVGTAPLGYTF. CDR3 bases: TGTGCCAGCAGCTTAGGAGTCGGGACAGCGCCACTTGGCTACACCTTC.